This T cell receptor (beta chain) was sequenced in a study of chemoradiotherapy in HPV16-positive cancers. This CDR3 is built from 15 residues. Germline lookup yields CDR1 SGHNT and CDR2 YYREEE (reference sequence). Losses at the gene ends were 4 bases for V and 4 bases for J; bases not matched to a gene: 8. The protocol was immunoSEQ multiplex PCR, while the TCRdb copy is restricted to in-frame clones and leaves out a portion. The repertoire holds about 12,000 clones, with around nine tenths as singletons. The specimen was blood, collected from a patient who underwent chemoradiotherapy. This clonotype was sampled from a human donor with HPV-associated anogenital cancer. This chain links TRBV5-4 with TRBJ2-1; TRBD2 agrees at 7 bases. Here the CDR3 DNA reads TGTGCCAGCAGCCCGGGTCTAGCGGCATACAATGAGCAGTTCTTC. The encoded protein is CASSPGLAAYNEQFF.